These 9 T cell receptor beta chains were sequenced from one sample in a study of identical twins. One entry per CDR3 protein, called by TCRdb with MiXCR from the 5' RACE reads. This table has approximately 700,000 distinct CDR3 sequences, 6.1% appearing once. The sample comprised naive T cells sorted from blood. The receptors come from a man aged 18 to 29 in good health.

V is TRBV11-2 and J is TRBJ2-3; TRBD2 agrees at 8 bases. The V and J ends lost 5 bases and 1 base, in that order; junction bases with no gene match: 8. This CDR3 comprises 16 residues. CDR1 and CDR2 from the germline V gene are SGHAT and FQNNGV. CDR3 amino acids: CASSPRGGRGTDTQYF. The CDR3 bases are TGTGCCAGCAGCCCCCGGGGGGGCCGCGGCACAGATACGCAGTATTTT.

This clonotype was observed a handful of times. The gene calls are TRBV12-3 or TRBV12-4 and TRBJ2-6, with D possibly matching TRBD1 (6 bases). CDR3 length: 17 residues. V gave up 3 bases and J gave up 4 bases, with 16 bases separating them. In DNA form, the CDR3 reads TGTGCCAGCAGTTTGGCAGGGGCCCTTGACGGGGCCAACGTCCTGACTTTC. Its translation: CASSLAGALDGANVLTF.

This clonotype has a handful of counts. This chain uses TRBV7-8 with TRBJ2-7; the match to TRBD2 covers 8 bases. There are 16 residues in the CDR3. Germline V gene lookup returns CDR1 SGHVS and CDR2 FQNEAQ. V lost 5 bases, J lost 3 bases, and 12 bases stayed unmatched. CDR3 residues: CASSPHRDGRVYEQYV. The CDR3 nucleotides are TGTGCCAGCAGCCCGCACCGGGACGGGAGGGTCTACGAGCAGTACGTC.

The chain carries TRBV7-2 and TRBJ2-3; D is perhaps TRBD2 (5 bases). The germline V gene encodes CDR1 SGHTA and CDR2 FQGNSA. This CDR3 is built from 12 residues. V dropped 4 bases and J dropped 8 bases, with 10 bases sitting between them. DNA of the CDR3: TGTGCCAGCAGCTCAGGACTGGGTACGCAGTATTTT. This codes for CASSSGLGTQYF.

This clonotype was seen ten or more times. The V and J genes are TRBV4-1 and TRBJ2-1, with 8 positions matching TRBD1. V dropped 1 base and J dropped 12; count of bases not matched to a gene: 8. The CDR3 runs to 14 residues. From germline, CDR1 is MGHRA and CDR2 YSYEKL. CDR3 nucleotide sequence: TGCGCCAGCAGCCAAGCTGTGAGAGGGACAGGGCAGTTCTTC. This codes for CASSQAVRGTGQFF.

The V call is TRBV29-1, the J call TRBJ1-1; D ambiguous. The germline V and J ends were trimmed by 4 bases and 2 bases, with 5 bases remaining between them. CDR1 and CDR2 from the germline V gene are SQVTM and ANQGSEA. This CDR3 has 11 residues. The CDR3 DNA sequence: TGCAGCGTTGGTCCAAACACTGAAGCTTTCTTT. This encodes CSVGPNTEAFF.

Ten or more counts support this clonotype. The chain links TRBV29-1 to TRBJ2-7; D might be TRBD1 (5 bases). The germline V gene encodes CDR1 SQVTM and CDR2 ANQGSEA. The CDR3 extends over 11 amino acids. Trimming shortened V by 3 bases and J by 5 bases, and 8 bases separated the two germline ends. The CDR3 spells CSVELGHEQYV. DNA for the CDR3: TGCAGCGTTGAGTTGGGGCACGAGCAGTACGTC.

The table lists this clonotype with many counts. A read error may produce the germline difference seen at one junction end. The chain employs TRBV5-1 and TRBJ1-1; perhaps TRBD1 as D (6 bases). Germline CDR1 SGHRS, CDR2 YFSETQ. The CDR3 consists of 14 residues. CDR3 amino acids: CASRVKGENTEAFF. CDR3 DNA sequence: TGCGCAAGCAGGGTGAAGGGGGAGAACACTGAAGCTTTCTTT.

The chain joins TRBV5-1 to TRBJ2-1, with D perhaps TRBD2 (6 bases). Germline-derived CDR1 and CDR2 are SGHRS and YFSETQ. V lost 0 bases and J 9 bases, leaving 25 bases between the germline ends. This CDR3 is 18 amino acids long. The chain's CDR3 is CASSLVRHRDLPGLEQFF. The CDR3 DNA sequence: TGCGCCAGCAGCTTGGTCCGCCACCGGGACTTGCCCGGGCTTGAGCAGTTCTTC.